Here is one T cell receptor (beta chain) with its context. What it recognizes is unknown. These data are taken from a study of graft-versus-host responses after intestinal transplantation. Turning to the study itself: Anti-thymocyte globulin induction preceded roughly 3 years of tacrolimus and steroid maintenance in all recipients.

This CDR3 is 18 amino acids long. The trim removed 1 base at V and 2 bases at J, leaving 10 bases unmatched. CDR1 LNHDA and CDR2 SQIVND come from the germline V gene (reference sequence). TCRdb's copy holds only in-frame clones and misses some; the assay was immunoSEQ multiplex PCR. Of approximately 94,000 clones listed, approximately 84% are singletons. The rearrangement links TRBV19 to TRBJ2-5, with 10 bases aligning to TRBD2. The source material was unstimulated CD4+ T cells sorted from spleen or lymph node cells, sampled before transplant. The receptor was isolated from a human donor who was the organ donor for an intestinal transplant. As DNA, the CDR3 is TGTGCCAGTAGTATAGTGGGAGCTAGCGGGGGCACGCAAGAGACCCAGTACTTC. It encodes CASSIVGASGGTQETQYF. Supplemented by reference TRBV19 and TRBJ2-5, the full variable domain reads DGGITQSPKYLFRKEGQNVTLSCEQNLNHDAMYWYRQDPGQGLRLIYYSQIVNDFQKGDIAEGYSVSREKKESFPLTVTSAQKNPTAFYLCASSIVGASGGTQETQYFGPGTRLLVL.